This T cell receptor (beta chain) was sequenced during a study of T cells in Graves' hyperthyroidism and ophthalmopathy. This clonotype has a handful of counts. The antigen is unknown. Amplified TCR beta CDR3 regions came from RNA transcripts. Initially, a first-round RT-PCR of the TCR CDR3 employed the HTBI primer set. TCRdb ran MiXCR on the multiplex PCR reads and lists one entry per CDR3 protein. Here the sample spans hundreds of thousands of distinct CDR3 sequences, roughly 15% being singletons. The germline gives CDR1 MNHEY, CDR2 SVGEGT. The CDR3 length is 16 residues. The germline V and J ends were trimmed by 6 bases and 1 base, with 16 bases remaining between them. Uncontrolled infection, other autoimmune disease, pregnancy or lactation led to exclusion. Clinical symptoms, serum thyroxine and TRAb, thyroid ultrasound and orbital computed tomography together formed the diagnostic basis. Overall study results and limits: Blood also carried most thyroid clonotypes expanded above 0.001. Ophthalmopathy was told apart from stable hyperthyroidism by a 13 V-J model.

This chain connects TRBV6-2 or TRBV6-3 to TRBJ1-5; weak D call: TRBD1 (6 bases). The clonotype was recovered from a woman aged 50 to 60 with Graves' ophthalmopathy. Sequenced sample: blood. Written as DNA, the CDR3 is TGTGCCAGCAGACCCCGCCAGGGGTGGAGCAATCAGCCCCAGCATTTT. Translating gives CASRPRQGWSNQPQHF.